The 7 T cell receptor beta chains below were found in one sample sequenced in a study of T cell repertoires in cytomegalovirus infection. Antigen specificity for these receptors is unknown. TCRdb passed the reads through MiXCR, listing each CDR3 protein once. The sample yields 830,000 or so distinct CDR3 sequences, less than 35% seen once. Sequencing used cultured CD8+ T cells from PBMCs, obtained from culture after CMV antigen stimulation. The receptors derive from a human donor in good health (CMV status not recorded). Some clones in this sample may be carry-over from other donors' samples.

The J gene is TRBJ1-3, the V gene TRBV27; D unclear. The CDR3 has 17 residues. Deletions cut 6 bases from V and 0 bases from J, with 18 bases between. CDR1 and CDR2 from the germline V gene are MNHEY and SMNVEV (reference sequence). Here the CDR3 reads CASRAGNRRLSGNTIYF. CDR3 DNA sequence: TGTGCCAGCAGGGCGGGGAACCGGAGACTCTCTGGAAACACCATATATTTT.

This clonotype was counted once. V and J are TRBV2 and TRBJ2-4, with 7 bases lining up with TRBD2. V shed 10 bases and J 6 bases; nucleotides not matched to a gene: 6. This CDR3 comprises 12 residues. Germline values: CDR1 SNHLY, CDR2 FYNNEI. CDR3 residues: CANRGDPNIQYF. The CDR3 DNA reads as TGTGCCAACCGGGGGGACCCAAACATTCAGTACTTC.

The chain links TRBV6-6 to TRBJ2-1; D possibly matches TRBD1 or TRBD2 (5 bases each). CDR1 is MNHNY and CDR2 is SVGAGI in the germline V gene (reference sequence). The V and J ends lost 6 bases and 6 bases respectively, with 21 bases between them. This CDR3 is 16 amino acids long. This chain's CDR3 is CASSTPRGRGTNEQFF. The CDR3 nucleotides are TGTGCCAGCAGCACCCCGAGGGGACGGGGCACCAATGAGCAGTTCTTC.

In its sample, this clonotype was seen a few times. This chain uses TRBV27 with TRBJ2-5; 8 bases align to TRBD1. The length of the CDR3 is 15 residues. Looked up from germline, CDR1 is MNHEY and CDR2 is SMNVEV (reference sequence). Trimming cost V 5 bases and J 1 base; bases outside gene matches: 6. Here the CDR3 reads CASSLRDRIQETQYF. For the CDR3, the DNA is TGTGCCAGCAGTCTCCGGGACAGGATCCAAGAGACCCAGTACTTC.

This clonotype was recorded many times. V and J are TRBV6-1 and TRBJ1-5; 8 bases fit TRBD1. The V and J ends lost 6 bases and 0 bases, in that order; junction bases with no gene match: 4. The CDR3 spans 15 residues. The germline gives CDR1 MNHNS, CDR2 SASEGT. The CDR3 nucleotides are TGTGCCAGCAGCCGGGACAGGCTTAGCAATCAGCCCCAGCATTTT. It translates to CASSRDRLSNQPQHF.

The sample holds many counts of this clonotype. The chain couples TRBV7-2 to TRBJ2-7; TRBD1 might be the D (5 bases). The CDR3 has 15 amino acids. V lost 5 bases and J 5 bases, leaving 19 bases between the germline ends. The germline gives CDR1 SGHTA, CDR2 FQGNSA. This CDR3 is CASSIRSQGLHEQYF. The CDR3 DNA sequence: TGTGCCAGCAGCATAAGGTCCCAGGGCCTACACGAGCAGTACTTC.

The chain is built from TRBV6-2 or TRBV6-3 and TRBJ1-1; D not resolved. The CDR3 extends over 14 amino acids. The V end was cut by 4 bases, the J end by 0 bases, with 9 bases between. CDR1 MNHEY and CDR2 SVGEGT come from the germline V gene. The CDR3 DNA is TGTGCCAGCAGTTCCGGGAACTTGAACACTGAAGCTTTCTTT. It codes for CASSSGNLNTEAFF.